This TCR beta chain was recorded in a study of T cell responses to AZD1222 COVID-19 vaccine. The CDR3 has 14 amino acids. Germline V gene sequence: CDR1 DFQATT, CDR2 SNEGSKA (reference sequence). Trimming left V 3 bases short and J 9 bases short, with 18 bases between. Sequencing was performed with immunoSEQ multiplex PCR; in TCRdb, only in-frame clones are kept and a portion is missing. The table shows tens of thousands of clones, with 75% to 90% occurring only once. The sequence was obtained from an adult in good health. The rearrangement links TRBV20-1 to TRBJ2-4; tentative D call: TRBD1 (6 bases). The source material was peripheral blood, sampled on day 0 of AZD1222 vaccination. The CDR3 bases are TGCAGTGCTAGTTTAGGGCAGGGGAGAGTCATTCAGTACTTC. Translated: CSASLGQGRVIQYF.